These 18 T cell receptor beta chains were sequenced from one sample in a study of cytomegalovirus exposure and HLA in healthy donors. The PCR was carried out with 60 Vbeta primers and 13 Jbeta primers. The protocol was immunoSEQ multiplex PCR, while the TCRdb copy is restricted to in-frame clones and leaves out a portion. In the table there are 150,000 to 200,000 clones, approximately 72% of which are singletons. Sample: PBMCs. These receptors came from a man aged 50-59 years in good health and CMV-seronegative.

This sequence joins TRBV25-1 and TRBJ2-1, with 9 bases lining up with TRBD2. The germline V gene has CDR1 MGHDK and CDR2 SYGVNS. This CDR3 is 14 amino acids long. V shed 3 bases, J shed 12 bases, and the junction held 9 bases outside the gene matches. The CDR3 sequence: CASSDPPSGVGQFF. CDR3 bases: TGTGCCAGCAGTGATCCTCCTAGCGGGGTCGGGCAGTTCTTC.

The chain recombines TRBV5-1 with TRBJ2-1, with TRBD2 matching 8 bases. The CDR3 runs to 16 residues. Germline V gene lookup returns CDR1 SGHRS and CDR2 YFSETQ. V lost 4 bases and J lost 4; bases outside the gene matches: 10. This CDR3 reads CASSPTGGNRYNEQFF. CDR3 bases: TGCGCCAGCAGCCCGACGGGGGGGAACAGGTACAATGAGCAGTTCTTC.

The chain recombines TRBV27 with TRBJ2-7; TRBD1 agrees at 8 bases. CDR3 length: 14 residues. The germline V gene encodes CDR1 MNHEY and CDR2 SMNVEV (reference sequence). With V trimmed by 5 bases and J by 5 bases, 8 bases remained unmatched. The CDR3 sequence is CASSPDRGEDEQYF. As DNA, the CDR3 is TGTGCCAGCAGTCCCGACAGGGGAGAGGACGAGCAGTACTTC.

In this sample, this clone turned up a few times. The chain recombines TRBV11-2 with TRBJ1-1; TRBD1 matches 8 bases. CDR1 and CDR2 (germline): SGHAT, FQNNGV. J lost 7 bases, V lost 5 bases, and 6 bases had no gene match. CDR3 length: 13 amino acids. CDR3 bases: TGTGCCAGCAGCCGTGACAGGGGAGGTGAAGCTTTCTTT. It codes for CASSRDRGGEAFF. Supplemented by reference TRBV11-2 and TRBJ1-1, the full variable domain reads EAGVAQSPRYKIIEKRQSVAFWCNPISGHATLYWYQQILGQGPKLLIQFQNNGVVDDSQLPKDRFSAERLKGVDSTLKIQPAKLEDSAVYLCASSRDRGGEAFFGQGTRLTVV.

This clone was seen more than once but under ten times. The chain is built from TRBV5-5 and TRBJ1-4; D is possibly TRBD1 (6 bases). The germline CDR1 and CDR2 sequences are SGHKS and YYEKEE (reference sequence). There are 15 residues in the CDR3. Trimming took 1 base from V and 7 from J, leaving 14 bases between them. CDR3 nucleotide sequence: TGTGCCAGCAGCTTGACATTGGGGGCGGGTGAAAAACTGTTTTTT. Amino acids: CASSLTLGAGEKLFF.

This clone has only a few counts. The chain couples TRBV9 to TRBJ2-7, with TRBD1 identical over 9 bases. The CDR3 is 14 residues long. Germline CDR1 is SGDLS and CDR2 is YYNGEE. With V trimmed by 4 bases and J by 3 bases, 5 bases remained unmatched. The CDR3 sequence: CASSTRDRDYEQYF. Here the CDR3 DNA reads TGTGCCAGCAGCACCCGGGACAGGGACTACGAGCAGTACTTC.

The V and J genes are TRBV7-9 and TRBJ2-2, with D perhaps matching TRBD1 (5 bases). This CDR3 spans 16 amino acids. Germline V gene sequence: CDR1 SEHNR, CDR2 FQNEAQ (reference sequence). Trimming shortened V by 1 base and J by 1 base, and 10 bases separated the two germline ends. CDR3 coding DNA: TGTGCCAGCAGCTTAGTGAAACAGGTGAACACCGGGGAGCTGTTTTTT. Translated: CASSLVKQVNTGELFF.

The V call is TRBV19, the J call TRBJ2-1; D perhaps matches TRBD1 (6 bases). Germline CDR1 and CDR2: LNHDA and SQIVND (reference sequence). V was cut by 5 bases and J by 5 bases, with 13 bases left in between. This CDR3 is 14 amino acids long. The CDR3 coding sequence is TGTGCCAGTAGTCCACGACAGGCCCACAATGAGCAGTTCTTC. This translates into CASSPRQAHNEQFF.

The chain uses TRBV19 and TRBJ1-2, with D possibly matching TRBD1 (6 bases). V was pared by 5 bases and J by 4 bases, with 14 bases between. The V gene's germline CDR1 is LNHDA and CDR2 SQIVND (reference sequence). The CDR3 loop spans 14 amino acids. This chain's CDR3 is CASSARGASYGYTF. CDR3 in DNA: TGTGCCAGTAGTGCCCGGGGGGCTAGCTATGGCTACACCTTC.

The chain couples TRBV15 to TRBJ2-1, with 7 bases lining up with TRBD1. Losses at the gene ends were 1 base for V and 8 bases for J; bases not matched to a gene: 8. The CDR3 totals 15 residues. CDR1 LNHNV and CDR2 YYDKDF come from the germline V gene (reference sequence). The CDR3 coding sequence is TGTGCCACCAGCAGAGTGGTGACAGGGACCTATGAGCAGTTCTTC. Translated, it gives CATSRVVTGTYEQFF.

V usage is TRBV6-5 and J usage is TRBJ2-7; 8 nucleotides match TRBD2. Germline V gives CDR1 MNHEY, CDR2 SVGAGI. The CDR3 consists of 15 residues. V trimming: 7 bases; J trimming: 4 bases; junction bases outside the gene matches: 12. CDR3 residues: CASTSRGGQAYEQYF. The CDR3 DNA reads as TGTGCCAGCACCTCTCGGGGGGGTCAAGCATACGAGCAGTACTTC.

This clone was counted a few times. The rearrangement links TRBV7-3 to TRBJ2-1; possibly TRBD1 for D (6 bases). This CDR3 comprises 16 residues. CDR1 is SGHTA, CDR2 FQGTGA, per germline. Trimming shortened V by 1 base and J by 1 base, and 11 bases separated the two germline ends. The CDR3 DNA follows: TGTGCCAGCAGCTTAAAGGGTCAGGGGTCCTACAATGAGCAGTTCTTC. The encoded protein is CASSLKGQGSYNEQFF.

This clone was observed a handful of times. The chain has TRBV11-2 and TRBJ1-2, with TRBD1 matching 10 bases. The CDR3 is 15 residues long. Germline-derived CDR1 and CDR2 are SGHAT and FQNNGV. J gave up 5 bases and V 2 bases, and 5 bases lay outside the gene matches. The CDR3 region has the DNA TGTGCCAGCAGCTTACAAGGACAGGGGGGATATGGCTACACCTTC. It yields the protein CASSLQGQGGYGYTF. The full variable domain, rest sourced from reference TRBV11-2 and TRBJ1-2, is EAGVAQSPRYKIIEKRQSVAFWCNPISGHATLYWYQQILGQGPKLLIQFQNNGVVDDSQLPKDRFSAERLKGVDSTLKIQPAKLEDSAVYLCASSLQGQGGYGYTFGSGTRLTVV.

The chain employs TRBV19 and TRBJ1-3, with a tentative D call TRBD1 (6 bases). The CDR3 contains 15 residues. V was clipped by 5 bases and J by 0 bases, with 11 bases between them. Germline V gene data show CDR1 as LNHDA and CDR2 as SQIVND (reference sequence). The CDR3 loop reads CASSFGQLSGNTIYF. The CDR3 DNA is TGTGCCAGTAGTTTCGGACAGCTCTCTGGAAACACCATATATTTT. Complete variable domain (other parts from reference TRBV19 and TRBJ1-3): DGGITQSPKYLFRKEGQNVTLSCEQNLNHDAMYWYRQDPGQGLRLIYYSQIVNDFQKGDIAEGYSVSREKKESFPLTVTSAQKNPTAFYLCASSFGQLSGNTIYFGEGSWLTVV.

This sequence joins TRBV7-9 and TRBJ1-2; perhaps TRBD1 as D (5 bases). This CDR3 is 13 amino acids long. Trimming removed 5 bases from V and 3 bases from J, with 10 bases in between. Germline CDR1 SEHNR, CDR2 FQNEAQ (reference sequence). CDR3 region: CASSPGGDYGYTF. The CDR3 DNA follows: TGTGCCAGCAGCCCCGGGGGAGACTATGGCTACACCTTC.

This clone was detected only a few times. This sequence joins TRBV7-3 and TRBJ2-3; TRBD2 might be the D (6 bases). Per germline, CDR1 SGHTA and CDR2 FQGTGA. Trimming took off 5 bases at V and 4 bases at J, with 13 bases between the two ends. The CDR3 sequence is 14 residues long. CDR3 region: CASSPSGLSDTQYF. For the CDR3, the DNA is TGTGCCAGCAGCCCCAGCGGGTTGTCAGATACGCAGTATTTT.

This clone was seen only a few times. The rearrangement uses TRBV6-6 and TRBJ2-3; D is uncertain. Trimming took 8 bases from V and 0 from J, leaving 9 bases between them. The CDR3 runs 13 residues. CDR1 is MNHNY, CDR2 SVGAGI, per germline (reference sequence). For the CDR3, the DNA is TGTGCCAGCCGCGGAGTCAGCACAGATACGCAGTATTTT. It specifies CASRGVSTDTQYF.

V is TRBV27 and J is TRBJ1-1, with D perhaps TRBD1 (5 bases). Germline V gene lookup returns CDR1 MNHEY and CDR2 SMNVEV (reference sequence). The V end was cut by 4 bases, the J end by 11 bases, with 14 bases between. CDR3 length: 12 amino acids. The CDR3 sequence: CASSSPPRGAFF. The CDR3 region has the DNA TGTGCCAGCAGTTCCCCCCCCCGGGGGGCTTTCTTT.